These 24 T cell receptor beta chains came from one sample sequenced in a study of blood T cell repertoires in COVID-19. The protocol was immunoSEQ multiplex PCR, while the TCRdb copy is restricted to in-frame clones and leaves out a portion. This sample has roughly 150,000 clones, with 65% to 85% found just once. Sequencing was performed on peripheral blood. The receptors stem from a woman aged 70-85 years who had recovered from COVID-19.

As concerns this clone: The junction differs from germline at one of its ends, possibly a read error. The V gene is TRBV18, the J gene TRBJ2-1, with 12 bases that match TRBD2. Germline V gene sequence: CDR1 KGHSH, CDR2 LQKENI. The CDR3 is 19 amino acids. In DNA form, the CDR3 reads TGTGCCAGCACACCAGGACTAGCGGGAACCCTGAGCTCCTACAATGAGCAGTTCTTC. This codes for CASTPGLAGTLSSYNEQFF.

The chain carries TRBV7-3 and TRBJ2-3; D is possibly TRBD2 (7 bases). Germline V gene data show CDR1 as SGHTA and CDR2 as FQGTGA. V was cut by 5 bases and J by 5 bases, with 20 bases left in between. The CDR3 is 16 amino acids. CDR3 sequence reads: CASSRGSGGPKDTQYF. The DNA for the CDR3 is TGTGCCAGCAGCCGAGGGTCGGGGGGCCCCAAAGATACGCAGTATTTT.

This clone occurred a few times. The chain uses TRBV5-4 and TRBJ1-2; 7 bases are a match to TRBD1. With V trimmed by 10 bases and J by 4 bases, 4 bases remained unmatched. CDR3 length equals 11 residues. Germline CDR1 reads SGHNT; CDR2 reads YYREEE (reference sequence). CDR3 residues: CAGRDSYGYTF. DNA for the CDR3: TGTGCCGGTCGGGACAGCTATGGCTACACCTTC.

The CDR3 here is CASSVGRGPTNEKLFF. In DNA form, the CDR3 reads TGTGCCAGTAGTGTGGGCAGGGGGCCAACTAATGAAAAACTGTTTTTT. The rearrangement links TRBV19 to TRBJ1-4, with 8 nucleotides matching TRBD1. Per germline, CDR1 LNHDA and CDR2 SQIVND (reference sequence). J was trimmed by 0 bases and V by 5 bases; bases with no gene match: 5. This CDR3 region has 16 residues.

This clone was counted a single time. The genes are TRBV19 and TRBJ2-7; TRBD1 agrees at 7 bases. The V gene's germline CDR1 is LNHDA and CDR2 SQIVND (reference sequence). The trim removed 6 bases at V and 2 bases at J, leaving 4 bases unmatched. This CDR3 is built from 13 residues. The chain's CDR3 is CASSLGTAYEQYF. The CDR3 bases are TGTGCCAGTAGCCTCGGGACAGCCTACGAGCAGTACTTC.

The chain has TRBV5-4 and TRBJ2-1; 8 bases fit TRBD2. V was clipped by 4 bases and J by 2 bases; unmatched bases: 5. CDR3 length: 15 residues. Germline CDR1 SGHNT, CDR2 YYREEE (reference sequence). The DNA for the CDR3 is TGTGCCAGCAGCCCTTATAGCGGGGCCTACAATGAGCAGTTCTTC. It encodes CASSPYSGAYNEQFF.

The chain links TRBV7-9 to TRBJ1-6; TRBD1 aligns across 8 bases. The V segment lost 5 bases and the J segment 12 bases; nucleotides outside the gene matches: 6. In germline, CDR1 is SEHNR, CDR2 FQNEAQ (reference sequence). The CDR3 is made up of 13 amino acids. CDR3 DNA sequence: TGTGCCAGCAGCCCGGACAGGGTATTACCCCTCCACTTT. The encoded protein is CASSPDRVLPLHF.

This chain links TRBV3-1 (or the pseudogene TRBV3-2) with TRBJ1-4; 8 bases agree with TRBD1. The CDR3 has 15 residues. V was pared by 4 bases and J by 4 bases, with 5 bases of the junction left unmatched. CDR1 LGHDT and CDR2 YNNKEL come from the germline V gene (reference sequence). CDR3 sequence (DNA): TGTGCCAGCAGCCCCGGGACAGGCCGTAATGAAAAACTGTTTTTT. It translates to CASSPGTGRNEKLFF.

J is TRBJ1-2 and V is TRBV5-5; D uncertain. Germline-derived CDR1 and CDR2 are SGHKS and YYEKEE (reference sequence). Trimming took 6 bases from V and 4 from J, leaving 10 bases between them. There are 12 residues in the CDR3. The CDR3 coding sequence is TGTGCCAGCATCCGCGATGGCTATGGCTACACCTTC. Its protein is CASIRDGYGYTF.

The CDR3 here is CASSTGGGYTF. The CDR3 DNA follows: TGTGCCAGTAGTACCGGGGGAGGCTACACCTTC. The rearrangement links TRBV19 to TRBJ1-2, with a possible D match to TRBD1 (5 bases). The V gene lost 4 bases and the J gene lost 8 bases, with 8 bases spanning the gap. There are 11 residues in the CDR3. Per germline, CDR1 LNHDA and CDR2 SQIVND (reference sequence). The variable domain in full, completed from reference TRBV19 and TRBJ1-2, reads DGGITQSPKYLFRKEGQNVTLSCEQNLNHDAMYWYRQDPGQGLRLIYYSQIVNDFQKGDIAEGYSVSREKKESFPLTVTSAQKNPTAFYLCASSTGGGYTFGSGTRLTVV.

CDR3 nucleotide sequence: TGTGCCAGCAGTGAATGGGTCCAGGGTGAGGACACCTTC. It is translated as CASSEWVQGEDTF. This chain joins TRBV25-1 and TRBJ1-2; D may be TRBD1 (5 bases). V was shortened by 1 base and J by 12 bases, with 15 bases between the two germline ends. The CDR3 length is 13 residues. The V gene's germline CDR1 is MGHDK and CDR2 SYGVNS.

In nucleotides, the CDR3 is TGTGCCAGCAGACCCGACAGAACCCCTGGAAACACCATATATTTT. Its protein product is CASRPDRTPGNTIYF. The gene calls are TRBV6-5 and TRBJ1-3; D is perhaps TRBD1 (5 bases). Germline-derived CDR1 and CDR2 are MNHEY and SVGAGI. V was clipped by 6 bases and J by 2 bases, with 14 bases between them. The CDR3 totals 15 residues.

This clone was seen more than once but under ten times. J is TRBJ1-1 and V is TRBV2; D is perhaps TRBD1 (5 bases). The CDR3 is made up of 14 amino acids. Germline V gene data show CDR1 as SNHLY and CDR2 as FYNNEI. Trimming took 7 bases from V and 2 from J, leaving 14 bases between them. The CDR3 DNA reads TGTGCCAGCAATCGACAGCGATTTAACACTGAAGCTTTCTTT. This translates into CASNRQRFNTEAFF.

The rearrangement links TRBV9 to TRBJ2-1; D ambiguous. CDR1 and CDR2 from the germline V gene are SGDLS and YYNGEE. The ends were cut back, 4 bases at V and 10 bases at J, with 15 bases in the middle. The CDR3 loop spans 13 amino acids. The DNA of the CDR3 is TGTGCCAGCAGCACTAACGGCGGCATGGAGCAGTTCTTC. Its translation is CASSTNGGMEQFF.

V gene TRBV6-6 combines with J gene TRBJ2-2, with a weak D call TRBD2 (7 bases). Germline V gene lookup returns CDR1 MNHNY and CDR2 SVGAGI (reference sequence). The CDR3 loop spans 17 amino acids. V was shortened by 6 bases and J by 3 bases, with 20 bases between the two germline ends. DNA for the CDR3: TGTGCCAGCAGCCGACCCCGGGGGGCCCTTTACACCGGGGAGCTGTTTTTT. This encodes CASSRPRGALYTGELFF.

The V gene is TRBV7-2, the J gene TRBJ2-5, with a weak D call TRBD2 (7 bases). Germline CDR1 reads SGHTA; CDR2 reads FQGNSA. The CDR3 is 16 residues long. V was pared by 5 bases and J by 5 bases, with 21 bases between. Here the CDR3 reads CASSHDPGGWVETQYF. The CDR3 nucleotides are TGTGCCAGCAGCCACGACCCGGGGGGCTGGGTGGAGACCCAGTACTTC.

This clone was counted once. V usage is TRBV11-3 and J usage is TRBJ2-2, with 8 bases that match TRBD2. V trimming: 5 bases; J trimming: 0 bases; junction bases outside the gene matches: 14. Per germline, CDR1 SGHNT and CDR2 YENEEA. The CDR3 extends over 19 amino acids. In nucleotides, the CDR3 is TGTGCCAGCAGCCCCGGTGAAGGGCGGGGGGCTGCGAACACCGGGGAGCTGTTTTTT. Its translation is CASSPGEGRGAANTGELFF.

This chain joins TRBV6-6 and TRBJ1-3; 7 bases are shared with TRBD1. Germline-derived CDR1 and CDR2 are MNHNY and SVGAGI (reference sequence). Losses at the gene ends were 4 bases for V and 4 bases for J; bases not matched to a gene: 4. The CDR3 runs to 14 residues. The CDR3 spells CASSSGTVGNTIYF. CDR3 DNA: TGTGCCAGCAGTTCCGGGACAGTGGGAAACACCATATATTTT.

The chain couples TRBV10-3 to TRBJ1-1; 7 bases are a match to TRBD1. The ends lost 4 bases at V and 2 bases at J; junction bases unmatched: 7. In germline, CDR1 is ENHRY, CDR2 SYGVKD. The length of the CDR3 is 15 residues. The CDR3 bases are TGTGCCATCAGTGCCAGGACAGGACTAAACACTGAAGCTTTCTTT. Protein sequence: CAISARTGLNTEAFF.

The chain joins TRBV2 to TRBJ2-1, with D perhaps TRBD1 (5 bases). The ends were cut back, 1 base at V and 9 bases at J, with 13 bases in the middle. Germline V CDR1 and CDR2: SNHLY, FYNNEI. This CDR3 spans 14 amino acids. Here the CDR3 DNA reads TGTGCCAGCAGTGAAGGAACAGGTAGGGGTGAGCAGTTCTTC. It is translated as CASSEGTGRGEQFF.

The chain couples TRBV7-9 to TRBJ2-5; 12 bases line up with TRBD2. The CDR3 totals 14 residues. Germline V lookup: CDR1 SEHNR, CDR2 FQNEAQ (reference sequence). V lost 6 bases to trimming and J lost 7 bases; unmatched junction nucleotides: 6. CDR3 DNA sequence: TGTGCCAGCAGGCCTAGCGGGGGGGCCTGGACCCAGTACTTC. Encoded protein: CASRPSGGAWTQYF. The complete variable domain, with remaining parts taken from reference TRBV7-9 and TRBJ2-5, reads DTGVSQNPRHKITKRGQNVTFRCDPISEHNRLYWYRQTLGQGPEFLTYFQNEAQLEKSRLLSDRFSAERPKGSFSTLEIQRTEQGDSAMYLCASRPSGGAWTQYFGPGTRLLVL.

The J gene is TRBJ1-2, the V gene TRBV28; 8 positions agree with TRBD1. Germline-derived CDR1 and CDR2 are MDHEN and SYDVKM. This CDR3 has 16 amino acids. With 6 bases clipped from V and 2 bases from J, the junction kept 11 bases outside the gene matches. CDR3 sequence reads: CASSPDREGGNYGYTF. In DNA form, the CDR3 reads TGTGCCAGCAGCCCGGACAGGGAAGGGGGGAACTATGGCTACACCTTC.

This clone has only one observation. This chain links TRBV12-3 or TRBV12-4 with TRBJ1-1; perhaps TRBD1 as D (5 bases). V dropped 4 bases and J dropped 1 base, with 7 bases sitting between them. The CDR3 runs to 13 residues. Written as DNA, the CDR3 is TGTGCCAGCAGTTGGGGCAGGAACACTGAAGCTTTCTTT. Protein product: CASSWGRNTEAFF.

The chain uses TRBV19 and TRBJ1-5, with TRBD1 identical over 11 bases. The CDR3 is made up of 15 amino acids. V trimming: 5 bases; J trimming: 6 bases; junction bases outside the gene matches: 6. From germline, CDR1 is LNHDA and CDR2 SQIVND (reference sequence). The CDR3, as DNA: TGTGCCAGTAGTCGGCGGGACAGGGGGACTCAGCCCCAGCATTTT. Translating it yields CASSRRDRGTQPQHF.